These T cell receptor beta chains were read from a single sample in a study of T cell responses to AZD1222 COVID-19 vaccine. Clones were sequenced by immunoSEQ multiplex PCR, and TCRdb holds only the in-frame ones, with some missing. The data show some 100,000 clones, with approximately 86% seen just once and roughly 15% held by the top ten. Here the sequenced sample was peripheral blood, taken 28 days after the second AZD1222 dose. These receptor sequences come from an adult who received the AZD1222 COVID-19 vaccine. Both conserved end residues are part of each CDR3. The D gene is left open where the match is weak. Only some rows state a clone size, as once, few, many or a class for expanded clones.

CDR3: CASSQDIQGPEKLFF; DNA: TGTGCCAGCAGCCAAGATATACAGGGCCCGGAAAAACTGTTTTTT; D: -; length: 15; V: TRBV14; size: -; J: TRBJ1-4
CDR3: CASRLQGVNTEAFF; DNA: TGTGCCAGCAGGTTACAGGGGGTGAACACTGAAGCTTTCTTT; D: TRBD1; length: 14; V: TRBV2; size: many; J: TRBJ1-1
CDR3: CASSLQNTGELFF; DNA: TGTGCCAGCAGTCTTCAGAACACCGGGGAGCTGTTTTTT; D: -; length: 13; V: TRBV28; size: -; J: TRBJ2-2
CDR3: CASSQSPGQGEKLFF; DNA: TGTGCCAGCTCACAGAGCCCCGGACAGGGGGAAAAACTGTTTTTT; D: TRBD1; length: 15; V: TRBV18; size: -; J: TRBJ1-4
CDR3: CASSPTVLEQFF; DNA: TGTGCCAGCTCACCAACAGTTCTGGAGCAGTTCTTC; D: -; length: 12; V: TRBV18; size: -; J: TRBJ2-1
CDR3: CASSRIGPRGQEKLFF; DNA: TGTGCCAGCAGCCGAATTGGGCCCAGGGGTCAAGAAAAACTGTTTTTT; D: -; length: 16; V: TRBV6-6; size: -; J: TRBJ1-4
CDR3: CASSLVSSGRSNYGYTF; DNA: TGTGCCAGCAGCTTAGTATCTAGTGGCAGGAGTAACTATGGCTACACCTTC; D: -; length: 17; V: TRBV7-9; size: -; J: TRBJ1-2
CDR3: CASTPVTSGATQYF; DNA: TGTGCCAGCACCCCCGTGACTAGCGGGGCCACGCAGTATTTT; D: TRBD2; length: 14; V: TRBV7-2; size: -; J: TRBJ2-3
CDR3: CASSLFRGPERGEQYF; DNA: TGTGCCAGCAGTTTATTTAGGGGTCCGGAGCGGGGCGAGCAGTACTTC; D: TRBD2; length: 16; V: TRBV28; size: -; J: TRBJ2-7
CDR3: CASSEQGYSNQPQHF; DNA: TGTGCCAGCAGTGAACAGGGGTATAGCAATCAGCCCCAGCATTTT; D: -; length: 15; V: TRBV2; size: -; J: TRBJ1-5
CDR3: CASSFGAERGTEAFF; DNA: TGTGCCAGCAGTTTTGGGGCCGAGAGGGGCACTGAAGCTTTCTTT; D: -; length: 15; V: TRBV27; size: -; J: TRBJ1-1
CDR3: CASPGRDNNYGYTF; DNA: TGTGCCAGTCCGGGGAGGGACAATAACTATGGCTACACCTTC; D: -; length: 14; V: TRBV2; size: -; J: TRBJ1-2
CDR3: CASSNHMKTLDLPMVGVQFF; DNA: TGTGCCAGCAGCAACCATATGAAGACCCTCGATTTGCCTATGGTCGGTGTGCAGTTCTTC; D: -; length: 20; V: TRBV21-1; size: -; J: TRBJ2-1
CDR3: CSVKKNTEAFF; DNA: TGCAGCGTAAAGAAGAACACTGAAGCTTTCTTT; D: -; length: 11; V: TRBV29-1; size: few; J: TRBJ1-1
CDR3: CASSQDSGELFF; DNA: TGCGCCAGCAGCCAAGATAGCGGGGAGCTGTTTTTT; D: -; length: 12; V: TRBV4-3; size: -; J: TRBJ2-2
CDR3: CASSQEVELGRTEAFF; DNA: TGCGCCAGCAGCCAAGAGGTTGAACTCGGACGTACTGAAGCTTTCTTT; D: -; length: 16; V: TRBV4-1; size: -; J: TRBJ1-1
CDR3: CASSYRQETQYF; DNA: TGTGCCAGCAGTTACAGGCAAGAGACCCAGTACTTC; D: -; length: 12; V: TRBV6-5; size: -; J: TRBJ2-5
CDR3: CASSLVLQTGNTIYF; DNA: TGTGCCAGCAGCTTAGTCCTGCAAACTGGAAACACCATATATTTT; D: -; length: 15; V: TRBV7-2; size: few; J: TRBJ1-3
CDR3: CASRLSGSGTDTQYF; DNA: TGTGCCAGCAGACTTAGCGGGAGCGGCACAGATACGCAGTATTTT; D: TRBD2; length: 15; V: TRBV27; size: -; J: TRBJ2-3
CDR3: CASPGQGANEQYF; DNA: TGTGCCAGCCCGGGACAGGGGGCGAACGAGCAGTACTTC; D: TRBD1; length: 13; V: TRBV2; size: -; J: TRBJ2-7
CDR3: CASTLGMNTEAFF; DNA: TGTGCCAGTACCCTAGGGATGAACACTGAAGCTTTCTTT; D: -; length: 13; V: TRBV19; size: -; J: TRBJ1-1
CDR3: CASSQTPFYEQYF; DNA: TGTGCCAGCAGTCAGACACCGTTCTACGAGCAGTACTTC; D: -; length: 13; V: TRBV27; size: -; J: TRBJ2-7
CDR3: CASSVLMSLHF; DNA: TGTGCCAGCAGTGTATTGATGTCCCTCCACTTT; D: -; length: 11; V: TRBV2; size: -; J: TRBJ1-6
CDR3: CASRLFSKAFF; DNA: TGTGCCAGCAGACTATTTTCTAAAGCTTTCTTT; D: -; length: 11; V: TRBV27; size: -; J: TRBJ1-1
CDR3: CASSYRVGGTYNEQFF; DNA: TGTGCCAGCAGTTATAGGGTCGGGGGGACCTACAATGAGCAGTTCTTC; D: TRBD2; length: 16; V: TRBV6-5; size: -; J: TRBJ2-1
CDR3: CASSLVENGNSPLHF; DNA: TGTGCCAGCAGCCTAGTCGAGAATGGGAACTCACCCCTCCACTTT; D: -; length: 15; V: TRBV9; size: -; J: TRBJ1-6
CDR3: CASSIRDGYGYTF; DNA: TGTGCCAGCAGTATCCGGGACGGCTATGGCTACACCTTC; D: -; length: 13; V: TRBV6-6; size: -; J: TRBJ1-2
CDR3: CASSQDAGRVIDIQYF; DNA: TGTGCCAGCAGCCAAGATGCAGGCCGGGTTATTGACATTCAGTACTTC; D: -; length: 16; V: TRBV4-2; size: -; J: TRBJ2-4
CDR3: CASSPPGAYEQYF; DNA: TGTGCCAGCAGCCCCCCTGGGGCCTACGAGCAGTACTTC; D: -; length: 13; V: TRBV7-6; size: few; J: TRBJ2-7
CDR3: CASSRDRPFERNTGELFF; DNA: TGCGCCAGCAGCCGGGACAGACCTTTCGAACGGAACACCGGGGAGCTGTTTTTT; D: TRBD1; length: 18; V: TRBV5-1; size: -; J: TRBJ2-2
CDR3: CASSVGLPTYEQYF; DNA: TGTGCCAGTAGTGTCGGGCTTCCGACCTACGAGCAGTACTTC; D: -; length: 14; V: TRBV19; size: -; J: TRBJ2-7
CDR3: CASSLIAEGFSGYTF; DNA: TGTGCCAGCAGCTTGATAGCGGAGGGCTTCTCGGGCTACACCTTC; D: -; length: 15; V: TRBV5-4; size: once; J: TRBJ1-2
CDR3: CASSLALEETQYF; DNA: TGTGCCAGCAGCTTGGCACTAGAAGAGACCCAGTACTTC; D: -; length: 13; V: TRBV5-4; size: -; J: TRBJ2-5